This entry describes one T cell receptor beta chain. The antigen remains unidentified. This specimen belongs to a study of Ad26.COV2.S vaccination and SARS-CoV-2 variants. Whole-study results and caveats: Comparability of non-spike TCR breadth was observed across vaccine and placebo recipients. Researchers cautioned that TCR breadth and depth analyses may have underestimated total T cell responses.

Method: immunoSEQ multiplex PCR; TCRdb's copy keeps in-frame clones and lacks some. The table shows roughly 180,000 clones, with roughly 87% occurring only once. Trimming removed 1 base from V and 6 bases from J; junction bases left unmatched: 4. Germline V CDR1 and CDR2: SEHNR, FQNEAQ (reference sequence). This CDR3 is 14 amino acids long. The V and J genes are TRBV7-9 and TRBJ2-3; 7 bases fit TRBD2. Source: peripheral blood, taken after recovery from COVID-19. The sequence was obtained from a human donor who had recovered from COVID-19. CDR3 residues: CASSLGGGADTQYF. The CDR3 coding sequence is TGTGCCAGCAGCTTAGGGGGGGGTGCGGATACGCAGTATTTT.